The TCR beta chain under discussion was sequenced for a study of T cell changes during pregnancy in multiple sclerosis. Profiled with immunoSEQ multiplex PCR; TCRdb holds only in-frame clones, not every one. The sample shows some 33,000 clones, around 91% of them seen only once. The germline V gene encodes CDR1 SGHTA and CDR2 FQGTGA. The CDR3 extends over 15 amino acids. With V trimmed by 3 bases and J by 2 bases, 3 bases remained unmatched. The receptor's source is a female donor in good health, enrolled as a control in a pregnancy study. This specimen consisted of CD8+ T cells from peripheral blood mononuclear cells, obtained in the second trimester of pregnancy. V is TRBV7-3 and J is TRBJ2-3, with TRBD2 matching 9 bases. Here the CDR3 DNA reads TGTGCCAGCAGCTTGAGCGGGGGGTCCACAGATACGCAGTATTTT. This gives the protein CASSLSGGSTDTQYF.